Reported below is one TCR beta chain. Its antigen is not known. The V gene's germline CDR1 is MNHNY and CDR2 SVGAGI (reference sequence). The CDR3 runs 12 residues. This record comes from a study of T cells expressing NK-cell markers. Study-level information: All TCR beta repertoires analysed originated from sorted CD3+CD56+NKG2C+, CD3+CD56+NKG2C- and CD3+CD56-NKG2C+ T cells. Seropositivity for HCMV was found in seven of the eight sequenced donors, with one seronegative.

The study's findings and limits: Six of the donors carried dominant NKG2C+ clonotypes that took up about 1.0-7.5% of their CD8+ T cells.

5'RACE template switching with UMIs produced the TCR beta cDNA. TCRdb re-called the 5' RACE reads and shows each CDR3 protein once, DNA omitted. The sample table includes 150,000 to 200,000 distinct CDR3 sequences. V usage is TRBV6-6 and J usage is TRBJ2-1; TCRdb's D call, TRBD2, is unchecked because there is no DNA. The sequenced sample consisted of blood T cells: a sorted CD56 or NKG2C T cell subset, CD4+ or CD8+ T cells, or bulk PBMC T cells (not recorded which). This TCR came from a man aged 18-69 years in good health. Here the CDR3 reads CASTLAGGPWFF.